The entry below describes one T cell receptor beta chain. This sample's time point: persistent/refractory GD, antithyroid drugs over 5 years with positive TRAb. RNA isolated from PBMCs was used to make the TCR library. This sample was taken from a study of regulatory T cells in long-lasting Graves disease. The TCR beta library used iRepertoire HTBI primers with Arm-PCR amplification of CDR3. In the original processing: Segment identification across samples yielded about 60 TRBV and approximately 15 TRBJ segments. Via MiXCR, TCRdb re-called the multiplex PCR reads, giving one row per CDR3 protein. The V and J calls and clone size are TCRdb's, not the authors'. Of about 460,000 distinct CDR3 sequences in the sample, approximately 22% were seen once. The V segment lost 6 bases and the J segment 2 bases; nucleotides outside the gene matches: 16. The CDR3 loop spans 18 amino acids. Germline CDR1 LNHDA, CDR2 SQIVND (reference sequence).

The receptor's source is a female donor with Graves disease. This rearrangement joins TRBV19 to TRBJ1-5, with 7 nucleotides matching TRBD1. Sequences were derived from peripheral blood mononuclear cells (PBMCs), sampled when the disease was refractory, from a patient treated with antithyroid drugs. The chain's CDR3 is CASSITQGGGWGNQPQHF. As DNA, the CDR3 is TGTGCCAGTAGCATCACCCAGGGGGGGGGCTGGGGCAATCAGCCCCAGCATTTT.